Described below is a single TCR beta chain sequence and its context. This clonotype was seen ten or more times. This clone's antigen is unknown. It has no much larger one-base neighbor in the sample; base qualities were not kept. The hyperthyroidism patients were between 18 and 65 years old and newly diagnosed, with a disease duration of less than 2 months. Any patient with an uncontrolled infection, another autoimmune disease, pregnancy or lactation was excluded. Clinical symptoms, serum thyroxine and TRAb, thyroid ultrasound, and orbital computed tomography formed the basis for the diagnoses. Blood from progressor patients was drawn when they were first diagnosed with hyperthyroidism, before any ophthalmopathy symptoms appeared. PBMCs were isolated from 10 ml of fresh peripheral blood by Ficoll-Paque density gradient centrifugation. Progressor patients were defined as those initially diagnosed with Graves' hyperthyroidism in whom ophthalmopathy developed during follow-up. Total RNA was extracted with Trizol reagent, and quality was checked on an Agilent 2100 Bioanalyzer.

The sample comes from a study of T cells in Graves' hyperthyroidism and ophthalmopathy (dated by TCRdb to the late 2010s). Turning to the overall study: Peripheral blood samples were taken at the time of initial diagnosis, prior to any treatment. A discovery cohort of about a hundred patients, 43 with Graves' ophthalmopathy and approximately 55 with stable Graves' hyperthyroidism, was used to find distinguishing TCR V-J signatures. Prospective prediction of ophthalmopathy was tested in an independent validation cohort consisting of 18 to 20 hyperthyroidism patients and about 17 patients who later progressed to ophthalmopathy. The roughly 90 discovery patients were divided at random into training and test sets in a 7:3 ratio. In addition, the study compared T-cell repertoires in thyroid tissue and in blood from roughly 6 Graves' hyperthyroidism patients. Once sampling was done, hyperthyroidism patients were given methimazole at a starting dose of 30 mg daily, whereas ophthalmopathy patients were given high-dose intravenous methylprednisolone. The paper describes TCR Vbeta CDR3 sequencing of about 140 peripheral blood samples, made up of 43 ophthalmopathy patients, approximately 73 hyperthyroidism patients and some 17 progressor patients.

TCR beta CDR3 regions were amplified from RNA transcripts. The first round of RT-PCR for the TCR CDR3 was performed with the HTBI primer set and the Qiagen OneStep RT-PCR kit. The libraries were constructed in a second round of multiplex PCR and then size-selected and purified. The libraries were sequenced on an Illumina HiSeq2000 using paired-end 100 bp reads. The study's own analysis went as follows. SOAPnuke was used to process the raw data, removing reads that contained adapters or uncalled bases, had a mean Phred below 15, or lacked an exact match to the constant primer or identifier. COPE v1.2.5 was used to merge high-quality paired reads, and clonotypes were defined as unique nucleotide sequences. Clonotypes were aligned to IMGT TRBV, TRBD and TRBJ reference segments using MiTCR v1.1. The analysis included only V-J combinations with a frequency above 0.0001, which together covered 99% to 99.2% of the repertoires. The TCS score was defined as the ratio of F50 (clonal expansion) to E x V (chaos), calculated using BLOSUM62-based TCRdist between CDR3 peptides within each V-J. Welch's t-statistics and random forest reduced roughly 530 V-J features to 13, which were used in a naive Bayes classifier (R e1071). The public reads were reanalyzed by TCRdb: fastp trimming at Q25, MiXCR alignment, in-frame beta chains only. Every entry covers one CDR3 protein and lists the most common genes and DNA from its rows. These V and J calls are TCRdb output, not the study's own analysis. In this sample the table shows roughly 260,000 distinct CDR3 sequences, about 14% of which occur a single time. The biggest ten clones account for more than 10% of the sample.

V and J lose 4 bases and 6 bases, and a span of 19 bases separates them. CDR3 length: 16 amino acids, cysteine to phenylalanine. Only the CDR3 region is kept as DNA, spanning 48 bases read in frame from base 1. CDR1 and CDR2, per the germline V gene, are SGHAT and FQNNGV. General conclusions and limits of the study: In cross-validation, a model built on a 13 V-J signature told ophthalmopathy apart from stable hyperthyroidism with over 85% sensitivity and around 81% specificity, and in testing the same model reached 80%/75%. In validation, the model predicted progression to ophthalmopathy with 65% to 71% sensitivity and roughly 75% specificity, a median of around six months before onset. No statistical method was used to set the sample size in advance, and investigators knew the group allocation. Most expanded thyroid clonotypes (frequency above 0.001) were also found in blood, which suggests that blood repertoires may mirror thyroid immune responses.

The receptor chain draws on TRBV11-2 and TRBJ2-1; no D gene call is confident. The receptor was derived from a woman in her forties with Graves' hyperthyroidism that later progressed to Graves' ophthalmopathy. Sequenced: blood. The base sequence is TGTGCCAGCAGCTCGCCACAGAGAGGAAGGACCAATGAGCAGTTCTTC. The encoded protein is CASSSPQRGRTNEQFF.